This TCR beta chain comes out of a study of human T cells and chemical hapten exposure. Study-level results: The number of TCRs above 1 in 1000 frequency did not change after DPC sensitization.

Each CDR3 protein is one row after TCRdb ran MiXCR on the RACE reads. This sample carries tens of thousands of distinct CDR3 sequences, 9% to 10% of them seen once, and the ten largest clones take 16%. There are many counts of this clonotype. Its antigen is currently unknown. Described time point: patch test 3, about 24 weeks after DPC sensitization. The treatment here: therapeutic diphenylcyclopropenone sensitization with weekly scalp DPC. V was shortened by 8 bases and J by 5 bases, with 12 bases between the two germline ends. CDR1 is DFQATT and CDR2 is SNEGSKA in the germline V gene (reference sequence). CDR3 length equals 12 residues.

The sequences come from whole blood, collected in connection with sensitization to the hapten diphenylcyclopropenone (DPC). This sequence originates from a woman aged 40 to 49 with alopecia areata. Some clones in this sample may be carry-over from other donors' samples. This chain connects TRBV20-1 to TRBJ2-2; D is unclear. The CDR3, as DNA: TGCAGTCCCAGGCGGCCGACCGGGGAGCTGTTTTTT. Protein product: CSPRRPTGELFF.